This passage covers 8 T cell receptor beta chains from one sample sequenced in a study of blood T cell repertoires in COVID-19. Some clones are missing from TCRdb's copy, which holds only in-frame ones; the method was immunoSEQ multiplex PCR. Of about 530,000 clones in the sample, approximately 91% were seen once. The sequencing input was peripheral blood. These receptors came from a woman aged 50 to 60 with COVID-19, enrolled during active disease.

This CDR3 is CAISERSGGREPQHF. DNA of the CDR3: TGTGCCATCAGTGAGCGATCAGGGGGTAGGGAGCCCCAGCATTTT. This chain connects TRBV10-3 to TRBJ1-5; 7 nucleotides align to TRBD1. CDR3 length equals 15 residues. Germline CDR1 and CDR2: ENHRY and SYGVKD. J lost 8 bases, V lost 2 bases, and 9 bases had no gene match.

The chain recombines TRBV27 with TRBJ2-5; 7 nucleotides match TRBD1. The CDR3 runs 13 residues. Germline-derived CDR1 and CDR2 are MNHEY and SMNVEV (reference sequence). After removal of 2 bases from V and 3 bases from J, the junction contained 0 bases not matched to a gene. CDR3 sequence (DNA): TGTGCCAGCAGTTTACAGGGGGAAGAGACCCAGTACTTC. Residues: CASSLQGEETQYF.

The V gene is TRBV7-8, the J gene TRBJ2-7, with D maybe TRBD2 (6 bases). The germline V gene has CDR1 SGHVS and CDR2 FQNEAQ. This CDR3 has 15 amino acids. V was shortened by 5 bases and J by 3 bases, with 17 bases between the two germline ends. The CDR3 DNA is TGTGCCAGCAGCCGTCCGGGACTCAGCTTCTACGAGCAGTACTTC. Translated, it gives CASSRPGLSFYEQYF.

This chain joins TRBV6-5 and TRBJ1-1; 7 bases map to TRBD1. This CDR3 has 14 residues. Trimming took 2 bases from V and 4 from J; bases not matched to a gene: 4. Germline CDR1 MNHEY, CDR2 SVGAGI. In DNA, the CDR3 is TGTGCCAGCAGTTACACAGGGGAGGCCACTGAAGCTTTCTTT. Its translation: CASSYTGEATEAFF.

Worth noting for this clone: The sample carries other DNA sequences with the same CDR3. V and J are TRBV6-5 and TRBJ1-2, with a possible D match to TRBD1 (5 bases). The CDR3 loop spans 13 amino acids. CDR1 and CDR2 (germline): MNHEY, SVGAGI. V dropped 6 bases and J dropped 2 bases, with 10 bases sitting between them. The CDR3 loop is CASRPTGNYGYTF. The CDR3, as DNA: TGTGCCAGCAGACCCACAGGCAACTATGGCTACACCTTC.

The chain recombines TRBV2 with TRBJ1-5; 8 bases are shared with TRBD1. Per the germline V gene, CDR1 is SNHLY and CDR2 is FYNNEI. The CDR3 length is 18 residues. V dropped 5 bases and J dropped 0; count of bases not matched to a gene: 12. In nucleotides, the CDR3 is TGTGCCAGCAGTCGGGACAGGCATTCCCTTAATAGCAATCAGCCCCAGCATTTT. It yields the protein CASSRDRHSLNSNQPQHF. Full variable domain (outside the CDR3, taken from reference TRBV2 and TRBJ1-5): EPEVTQTPSHQVTQMGQEVILRCVPISNHLYFYWYRQILGQKVEFLVSFYNNEISEKSEIFDDQFSVERPDGSNFTLKIRSTKLEDSAMYFCASSRDRHSLNSNQPQHFGDGTRLSIL.

This chain connects TRBV30 to TRBJ1-1; D is uncertain. CDR1 and CDR2 from the germline V gene are GTSNPN and SVGIG (reference sequence). The ends were cut back, 0 bases at V and 1 base at J, with 9 bases in the middle. CDR3 length: 14 residues. CDR3 nucleotide sequence: TGTGCCTGGAGTGTACTAACGGGGAACACTGAAGCTTTCTTT. This sequence encodes CAWSVLTGNTEAFF.

J is TRBJ2-7 and V is TRBV5-1; a possible D gene is TRBD2 (5 bases). CDR3 size: 14 residues. CDR1 is SGHRS and CDR2 is YFSETQ in the germline V gene. V shed 2 bases and J shed 2 bases, with 11 bases lying between them. CDR3 region: CASSLTGITYEQYF. DNA for the CDR3: TGCGCCAGCAGCTTAACCGGGATTACCTACGAGCAGTACTTC.